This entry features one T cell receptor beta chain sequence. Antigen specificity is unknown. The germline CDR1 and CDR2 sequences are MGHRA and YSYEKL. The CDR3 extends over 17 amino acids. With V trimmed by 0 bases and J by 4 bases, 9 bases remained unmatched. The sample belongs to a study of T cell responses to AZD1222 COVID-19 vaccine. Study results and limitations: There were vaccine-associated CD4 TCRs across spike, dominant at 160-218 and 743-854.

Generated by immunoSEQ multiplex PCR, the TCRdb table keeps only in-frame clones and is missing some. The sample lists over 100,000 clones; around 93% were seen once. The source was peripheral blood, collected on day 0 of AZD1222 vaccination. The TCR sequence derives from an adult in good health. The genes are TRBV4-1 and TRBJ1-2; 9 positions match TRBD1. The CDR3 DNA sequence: TGCGCCAGCAGCCAAGACACCTTGGACAGGGGTTTCTATGGCTACACCTTC. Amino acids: CASSQDTLDRGFYGYTF.